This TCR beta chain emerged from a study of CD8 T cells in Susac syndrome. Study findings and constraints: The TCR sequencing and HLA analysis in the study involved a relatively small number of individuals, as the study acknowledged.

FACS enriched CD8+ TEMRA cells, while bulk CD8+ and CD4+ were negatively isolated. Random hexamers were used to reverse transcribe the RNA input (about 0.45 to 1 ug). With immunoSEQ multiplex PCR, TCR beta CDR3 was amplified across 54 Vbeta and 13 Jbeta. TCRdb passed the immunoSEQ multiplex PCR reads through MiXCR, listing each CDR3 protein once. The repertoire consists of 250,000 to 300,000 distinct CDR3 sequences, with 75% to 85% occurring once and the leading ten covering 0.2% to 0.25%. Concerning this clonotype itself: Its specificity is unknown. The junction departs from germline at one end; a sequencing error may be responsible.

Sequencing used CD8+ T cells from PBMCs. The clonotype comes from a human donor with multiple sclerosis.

The chain's CDR3 is CASSLGQGAGNQLQHF. As DNA, the CDR3 is TGTGCCAGCAGCTTAGGACAGGGGGCGGGCAATCAGCTCCAGCATTTT. The gene calls are TRBV7-9 and TRBJ1-5; 10 nucleotides match TRBD1. Germline CDR1 and CDR2: SEHNR and FQNEAQ (reference sequence). The CDR3 totals 16 residues. The variable domain in full, completed from reference TRBV7-9 and TRBJ1-5, reads DTGVSQNPRHKITKRGQNVTFRCDPISEHNRLYWYRQTLGQGPEFLTYFQNEAQLEKSRLLSDRFSAERPKGSFSTLEIQRTEQGDSAMYLCASSLGQGAGNQLQHFGDGTRLSIL.